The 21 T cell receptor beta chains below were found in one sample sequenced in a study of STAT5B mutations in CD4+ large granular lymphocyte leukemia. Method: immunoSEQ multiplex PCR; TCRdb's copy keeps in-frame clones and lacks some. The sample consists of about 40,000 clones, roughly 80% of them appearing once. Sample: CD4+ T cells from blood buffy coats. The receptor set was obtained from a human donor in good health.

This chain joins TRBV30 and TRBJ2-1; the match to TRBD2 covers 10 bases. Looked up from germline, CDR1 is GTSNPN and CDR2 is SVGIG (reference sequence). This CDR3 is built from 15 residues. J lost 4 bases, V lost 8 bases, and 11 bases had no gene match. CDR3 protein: CAGATGAGGYNEQFF. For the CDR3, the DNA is TGTGCCGGAGCCACAGGAGCGGGGGGGTACAATGAGCAGTTCTTC.

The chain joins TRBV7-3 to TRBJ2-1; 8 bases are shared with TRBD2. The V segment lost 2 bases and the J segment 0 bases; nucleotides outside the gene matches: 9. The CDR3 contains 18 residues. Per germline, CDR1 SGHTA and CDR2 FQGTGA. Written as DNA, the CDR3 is TGTGCCAGCAGCTTATGGTCTAGCGGGTCTTACTCCTACAATGAGCAGTTCTTC. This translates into CASSLWSSGSYSYNEQFF.

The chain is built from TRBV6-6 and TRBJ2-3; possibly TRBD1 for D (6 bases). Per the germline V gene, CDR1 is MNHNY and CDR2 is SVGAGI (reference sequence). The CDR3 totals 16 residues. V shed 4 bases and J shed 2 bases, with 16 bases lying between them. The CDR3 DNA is TGTGCCAGCAGTTTACCACAGGGTTCAATCACAGATACGCAGTATTTT. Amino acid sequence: CASSLPQGSITDTQYF.

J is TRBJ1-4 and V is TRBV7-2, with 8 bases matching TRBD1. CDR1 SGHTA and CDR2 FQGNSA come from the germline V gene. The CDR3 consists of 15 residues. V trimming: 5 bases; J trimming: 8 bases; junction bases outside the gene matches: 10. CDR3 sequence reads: CASSRGQGNFEKLFF. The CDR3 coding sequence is TGTGCCAGCAGCAGAGGACAGGGAAACTTCGAAAAACTGTTTTTT.

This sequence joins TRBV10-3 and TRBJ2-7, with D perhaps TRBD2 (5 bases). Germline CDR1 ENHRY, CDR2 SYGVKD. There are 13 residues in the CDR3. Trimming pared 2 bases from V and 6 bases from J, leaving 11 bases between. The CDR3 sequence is CAISEREGGEQYF. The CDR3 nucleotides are TGTGCCATCAGTGAGAGGGAAGGAGGCGAGCAGTACTTC.

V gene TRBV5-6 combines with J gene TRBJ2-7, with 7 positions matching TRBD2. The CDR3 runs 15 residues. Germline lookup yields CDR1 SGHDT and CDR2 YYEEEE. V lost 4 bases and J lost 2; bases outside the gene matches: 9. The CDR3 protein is CASSPVGGRAYEQYF. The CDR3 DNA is TGTGCCAGCAGCCCCGTGGGGGGGAGGGCCTACGAGCAGTACTTC.

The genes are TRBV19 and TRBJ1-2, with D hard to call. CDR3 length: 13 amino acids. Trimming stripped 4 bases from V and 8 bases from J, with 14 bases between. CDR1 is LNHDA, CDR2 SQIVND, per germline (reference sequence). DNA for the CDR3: TGTGCCAGTAGTACTCACCCCCGGGAAGGCTACACCTTC. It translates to CASSTHPREGYTF.

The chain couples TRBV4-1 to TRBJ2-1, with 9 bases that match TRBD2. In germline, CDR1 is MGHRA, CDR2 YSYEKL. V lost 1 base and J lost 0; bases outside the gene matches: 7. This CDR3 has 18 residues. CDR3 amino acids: CASSQVPSGTYSYNEQFF. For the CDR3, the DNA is TGCGCCAGCAGCCAAGTTCCTAGCGGGACTTACTCCTACAATGAGCAGTTCTTC.

This CDR3 reads CAWDPGILGETQYF. The CDR3, as DNA: TGTGCCTGGGACCCGGGGATCTTGGGGGAGACCCAGTACTTC. The chain has TRBV30 and TRBJ2-5, with a possible D match to TRBD2 (5 bases). V lost 5 bases and J 5 bases, leaving 18 bases between the germline ends. Germline V gene data show CDR1 as GTSNPN and CDR2 as SVGIG (reference sequence). The length of the CDR3 is 14 residues.

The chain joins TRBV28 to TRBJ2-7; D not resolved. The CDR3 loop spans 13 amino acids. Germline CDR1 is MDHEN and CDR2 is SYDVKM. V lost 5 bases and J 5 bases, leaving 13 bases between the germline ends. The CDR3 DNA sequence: TGTGCCAGCAGTCCCCCTGAGAAGAACGAGCAGTACTTC. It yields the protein CASSPPEKNEQYF.

CDR3 protein: CASSVRGGVDTQYF. Written as DNA, the CDR3 is TGTGCCAGCAGCGTACGGGGGGGCGTAGATACGCAGTATTTT. V gene TRBV9 combines with J gene TRBJ2-3; TRBD2 agrees at 8 bases. CDR1 SGDLS and CDR2 YYNGEE come from the germline V gene. With 1 base clipped from V and 5 bases from J, the junction kept 3 bases outside the gene matches. This CDR3 comprises 14 residues.

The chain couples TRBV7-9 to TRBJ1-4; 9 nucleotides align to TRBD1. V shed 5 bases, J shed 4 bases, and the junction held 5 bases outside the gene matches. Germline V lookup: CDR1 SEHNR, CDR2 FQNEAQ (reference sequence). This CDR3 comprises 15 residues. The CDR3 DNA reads TGTGCCAGCAGCCCCGGGACAGGGCGTAATGAAAAACTGTTTTTT. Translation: CASSPGTGRNEKLFF. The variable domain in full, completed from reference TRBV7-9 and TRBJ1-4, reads DTGVSQNPRHKITKRGQNVTFRCDPISEHNRLYWYRQTLGQGPEFLTYFQNEAQLEKSRLLSDRFSAERPKGSFSTLEIQRTEQGDSAMYLCASSPGTGRNEKLFFGSGTQLSVL.

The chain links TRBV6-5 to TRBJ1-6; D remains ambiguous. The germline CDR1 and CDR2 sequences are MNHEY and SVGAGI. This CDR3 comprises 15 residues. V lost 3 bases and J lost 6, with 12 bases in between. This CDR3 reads CASSYGAVGNSPLHF. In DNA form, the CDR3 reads TGTGCCAGCAGTTATGGAGCGGTTGGTAATTCACCCCTCCACTTT.

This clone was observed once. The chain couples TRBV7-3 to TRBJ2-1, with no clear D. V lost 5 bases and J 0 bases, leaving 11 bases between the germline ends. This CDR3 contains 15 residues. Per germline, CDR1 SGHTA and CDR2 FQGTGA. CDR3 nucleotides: TGTGCCAGCAGCGTCACTAAGAGCTCCTACAATGAGCAGTTCTTC. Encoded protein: CASSVTKSSYNEQFF.

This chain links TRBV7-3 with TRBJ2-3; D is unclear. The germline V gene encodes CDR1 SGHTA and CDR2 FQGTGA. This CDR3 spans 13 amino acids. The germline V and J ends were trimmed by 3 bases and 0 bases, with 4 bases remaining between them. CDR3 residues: CASSFSSTDTQYF. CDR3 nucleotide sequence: TGTGCCAGCAGCTTTTCAAGCACAGATACGCAGTATTTT.

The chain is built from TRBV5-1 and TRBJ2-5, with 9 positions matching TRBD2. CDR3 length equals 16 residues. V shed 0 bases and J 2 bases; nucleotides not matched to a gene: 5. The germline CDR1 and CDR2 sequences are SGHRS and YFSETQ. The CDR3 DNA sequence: TGCGCCAGCAGCTTGGTTAGCGGGGGAGAACAAGAGACCCAGTACTTC. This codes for CASSLVSGGEQETQYF.

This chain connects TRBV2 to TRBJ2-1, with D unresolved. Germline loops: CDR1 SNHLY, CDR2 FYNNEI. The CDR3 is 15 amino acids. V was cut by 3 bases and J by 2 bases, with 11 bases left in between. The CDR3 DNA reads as TGTGCCAGCAGTGAGGATGATTCAGCCTACAATGAGCAGTTCTTC. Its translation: CASSEDDSAYNEQFF.

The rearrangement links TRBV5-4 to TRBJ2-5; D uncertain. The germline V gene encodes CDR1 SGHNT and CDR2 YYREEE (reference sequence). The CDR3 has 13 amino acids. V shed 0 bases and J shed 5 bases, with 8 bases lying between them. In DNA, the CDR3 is TGTGCCAGCAGCTTGGTGGCGGAGGAGACCCAGTACTTC. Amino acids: CASSLVAEETQYF. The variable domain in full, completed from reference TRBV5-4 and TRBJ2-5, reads ETGVTQSPTHLIKTRGQQVTLRCSSQSGHNTVSWYQQALGQGPQFIFQYYREEENGRGNFPPRFSGLQFPNYSSELNVNALELDDSALYLCASSLVAEETQYFGPGTRLLVL.

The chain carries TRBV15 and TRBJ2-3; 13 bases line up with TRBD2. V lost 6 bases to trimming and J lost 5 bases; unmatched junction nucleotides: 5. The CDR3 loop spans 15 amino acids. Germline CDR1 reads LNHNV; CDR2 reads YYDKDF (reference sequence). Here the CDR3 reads CATRTSGGLRDTQYF. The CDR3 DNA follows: TGTGCCACCAGGACTAGCGGGGGGCTCAGAGATACGCAGTATTTT.

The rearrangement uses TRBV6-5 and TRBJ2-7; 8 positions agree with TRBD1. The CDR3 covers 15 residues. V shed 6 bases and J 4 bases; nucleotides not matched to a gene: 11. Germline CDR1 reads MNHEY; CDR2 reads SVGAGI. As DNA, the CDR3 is TGTGCCAGCAGCGGGACAGGCGCCGTTGTTTACGAGCAGTACTTC. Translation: CASSGTGAVVYEQYF.

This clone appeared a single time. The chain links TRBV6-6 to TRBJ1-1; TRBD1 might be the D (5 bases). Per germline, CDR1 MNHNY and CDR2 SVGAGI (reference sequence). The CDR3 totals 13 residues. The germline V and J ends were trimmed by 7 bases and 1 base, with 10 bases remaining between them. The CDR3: CASKATGNTEAFF. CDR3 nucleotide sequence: TGTGCCAGCAAGGCTACAGGGAACACTGAAGCTTTCTTT.